The present TCR beta chain was sequenced within a study of cytomegalovirus exposure and HLA in healthy donors. In the case of this clone: Its antigen is unidentified.

The J segment lost 4 bases and the V segment lost 0 bases, leaving 2 bases of the junction unmatched. The CDR3 runs 16 residues. Germline V lookup: CDR1 SGHVS, CDR2 FQNEAQ. General observations from the study: Among TCR beta chains, those listed as cytomegalovirus-associated numbered over 150. A later analysis found first-cohort TCR clusters tended to co-occur in the 120 validation repertoires. Both high specificity and high sensitivity reportedly marked the classifier's diagnosis of cytomegalovirus status.

Profiling relied on immunoSEQ multiplex PCR, and the TCRdb table lists in-frame clones only, not all of them. The repertoire includes about 190,000 clones, more than 75% of them detected once, and almost 1.5% sits in the top ten. The chain uses TRBV7-8 and TRBJ1-5; TRBD1 matches at 11 bases. The receptor was isolated from a woman aged 18-29 years in good health and CMV-seronegative. Sequencing was done on a sample of PBMCs. CDR3 region: CASSLAGTGGNQPQHF. The CDR3, as DNA: TGTGCCAGCAGCTTAGCTGGGACAGGGGGGAATCAGCCCCAGCATTTT.